This entry describes one T cell receptor beta chain. Its antigen remains unknown. Total RNA input per TCR library was around 3,600 ng. cDNA synthesis was performed in eight separate reactions for each sample. Using the 5' RACE reads, TCRdb records one entry per CDR3 protein without DNA. Its table records some 150,000 distinct CDR3 sequences. The sample belongs to a study of monozygotic twins with inflammatory bowel disease. Findings and caveats of the study: There were differing immunosuppressive treatments, which may have added variability to patient repertoires.

The CDR3 runs 13 residues. The germline CDR1 and CDR2 sequences are DFQATT and SNEGSKA (reference sequence). V is TRBV20-1 and J is TRBJ2-7; the D call from TCRdb, TRBD1, cannot be confirmed without DNA. This clonotype was obtained from a human donor with ulcerative colitis or Crohn's disease, or a healthy co-twin of an affected twin (not recorded which). The sequencing sample was made of blood. CDR3 region: CSARHRASYEQYF.